Listed below are T cell receptor beta chains from one sample, sequenced in a study of blood T cell repertoires in COVID-19. Using immunoSEQ multiplex PCR, the repertoire was profiled, and TCRdb retains in-frame clones only, with some absent. The profile covers about 140,000 clones, with over 70% appearing a single time and less than 2% taken by the ten largest. The sample comprised peripheral blood. The receptors here all came from a woman in her sixties with acute or convalescent COVID-19. Both conserved end residues are part of each CDR3. The D gene is left open where the match is weak. Only part of the rows carry a size: once, few, many, or a class if the clone is expanded.

len: 14; abundance: .; j_gene: TRBJ2-5; d_gene: TRBD2; v_gene: TRBV4-1; CDR3nt: TGCGCCAGCAGCATCACTAGCGGGCAAGAGACCCAGTACTTC; CDR3aa: CASSITSGQETQYF
len: 16; abundance: .; j_gene: TRBJ2-2; d_gene: .; v_gene: TRBV10-3; CDR3nt: TGTGCCATCAGTGAGTCCGGGGGACCGAACACCGGGGAGCTGTTTTTT; CDR3aa: CAISESGGPNTGELFF
len: 14; abundance: once; j_gene: TRBJ2-3; d_gene: .; v_gene: TRBV9; CDR3nt: TGTGCCAGCAGCACGGGACTTACCACAGATACGCAGTATTTT; CDR3aa: CASSTGLTTDTQYF
len: 13; abundance: few; j_gene: TRBJ2-7; d_gene: TRBD1; v_gene: TRBV7-7; CDR3nt: TGTGCTAGCAGTAGGGACAGGGGTTACGAGCAGTACTTC; CDR3aa: CASSRDRGYEQYF
len: 14; abundance: .; j_gene: TRBJ1-3; d_gene: .; v_gene: TRBV2; CDR3nt: TGTGCCAGCAGGGCACAGCTCTCTGGAAACACCATATATTTT; CDR3aa: CASRAQLSGNTIYF
len: 12; abundance: .; j_gene: TRBJ1-1; d_gene: .; v_gene: TRBV28; CDR3nt: TGTGCCAGCAGTCAAGTGGGGAGGGAAGCTTTCTTT; CDR3aa: CASSQVGREAFF
len: 14; abundance: .; j_gene: TRBJ2-7; d_gene: .; v_gene: TRBV6-5; CDR3nt: TGTGCCAGCAGTAAGACAGTTTCTACCTACGAGCAGTACTTC; CDR3aa: CASSKTVSTYEQYF
len: 14; abundance: .; j_gene: TRBJ2-3; d_gene: TRBD1; v_gene: TRBV5-1; CDR3nt: TGCGCCAGCAGCCCCGGGACAGTGGGAGATACGCAGTATTTT; CDR3aa: CASSPGTVGDTQYF
len: 17; abundance: .; j_gene: TRBJ2-2; d_gene: TRBD2; v_gene: TRBV19; CDR3nt: TGTGCCAGTAGTGTTACTAGCGGGACCGCCGATGACGGGGAGCTGTTTTTT; CDR3aa: CASSVTSGTADDGELFF
len: 14; abundance: .; j_gene: TRBJ1-2; d_gene: .; v_gene: TRBV9; CDR3nt: TGTGCCAGCAGCACGGGTCCTGCCCTCTATGGCTACACCTTC; CDR3aa: CASSTGPALYGYTF
len: 15; abundance: .; j_gene: TRBJ1-2; d_gene: TRBD1; v_gene: TRBV3-1/TRBV3-2; CDR3nt: TGTGCCAGCAGCCAAGGTGGGACAGGGATTGGCGGCTACACCTTC; CDR3aa: CASSQGGTGIGGYTF
len: 14; abundance: .; j_gene: TRBJ2-7; d_gene: .; v_gene: TRBV13; CDR3nt: TGTGCCAGCAGCTGGAGGGTATCCTCCGACGAGCAGTACTTC; CDR3aa: CASSWRVSSDEQYF
len: 14; abundance: .; j_gene: TRBJ2-7; d_gene: .; v_gene: TRBV28; CDR3nt: TGTGCCAGCACCCTTACGGGTGGTATCTACGAGCAGTACTTC; CDR3aa: CASTLTGGIYEQYF
len: 13; abundance: .; j_gene: TRBJ2-7; d_gene: .; v_gene: TRBV5-1; CDR3nt: TGCGCCAGCAGCTTGGGACTTCACTACGAGCAGTACTTC; CDR3aa: CASSLGLHYEQYF
len: 14; abundance: once; j_gene: TRBJ2-7; d_gene: TRBD2; v_gene: TRBV10-3; CDR3nt: TGTGCCATCAGTTCGGGACTAGCGGCCCACGAGCAGTACTTC; CDR3aa: CAISSGLAAHEQYF
len: 11; abundance: .; j_gene: TRBJ1-2; d_gene: .; v_gene: TRBV25-1; CDR3nt: TGTGCCAGTACTCAGGGGCACGGCTACACCTTC; CDR3aa: CASTQGHGYTF
len: 19; abundance: .; j_gene: TRBJ2-1; d_gene: .; v_gene: TRBV6-1; CDR3nt: TGTGCCAGCAGTGTAAGTGGTAGGGGTGGGACGGGAGCATCGAATGAGCAGTTCTTC; CDR3aa: CASSVSGRGGTGASNEQFF
len: 15; abundance: .; j_gene: TRBJ2-3; d_gene: .; v_gene: TRBV11-1; CDR3nt: TGTGCCAGCAGCACCAGGGGAATGAACACAGATACGCAGTATTTT; CDR3aa: CASSTRGMNTDTQYF
len: 13; abundance: once; j_gene: TRBJ2-7; d_gene: TRBD1; v_gene: TRBV30; CDR3nt: TGTGCCTGGAGTGTCGGGACAGCCTACGAGCAGTACTTC; CDR3aa: CAWSVGTAYEQYF
len: 18; abundance: .; j_gene: TRBJ2-1; d_gene: TRBD2; v_gene: TRBV11-2; CDR3nt: TGTGCCAGCAGCCTTCGACTAGCGGGAGGTTGGTCCTACAATGAGCAGTTCTTC; CDR3aa: CASSLRLAGGWSYNEQFF
len: 15; abundance: .; j_gene: TRBJ1-5; d_gene: .; v_gene: TRBV19; CDR3nt: TGTGCCAGTAGTATGGTTGGGGCGAGCAATCAGCCCCAGCATTTT; CDR3aa: CASSMVGASNQPQHF
len: 13; abundance: .; j_gene: TRBJ1-4; d_gene: .; v_gene: TRBV5-1; CDR3nt: TGCGCCAGCAGCTTGTCAGGGGATGAAAAACTGTTTTTT; CDR3aa: CASSLSGDEKLFF
len: 12; abundance: .; j_gene: TRBJ2-7; d_gene: .; v_gene: TRBV7-2; CDR3nt: TGTGCCAGCAGCTTAAGCGTTAGCGAGCAGTACTTC; CDR3aa: CASSLSVSEQYF
len: 14; abundance: .; j_gene: TRBJ2-2; d_gene: .; v_gene: TRBV6-6; CDR3nt: TGTGCCAGCACCCCAAAAGCGGACACCGGGGAGCTGTTTTTT; CDR3aa: CASTPKADTGELFF
len: 16; abundance: .; j_gene: TRBJ2-7; d_gene: TRBD1; v_gene: TRBV19; CDR3nt: TGTGCCAGTAGTGCCTATCGGGACAGGGGGGACTACGAGCAGTACTTC; CDR3aa: CASSAYRDRGDYEQYF